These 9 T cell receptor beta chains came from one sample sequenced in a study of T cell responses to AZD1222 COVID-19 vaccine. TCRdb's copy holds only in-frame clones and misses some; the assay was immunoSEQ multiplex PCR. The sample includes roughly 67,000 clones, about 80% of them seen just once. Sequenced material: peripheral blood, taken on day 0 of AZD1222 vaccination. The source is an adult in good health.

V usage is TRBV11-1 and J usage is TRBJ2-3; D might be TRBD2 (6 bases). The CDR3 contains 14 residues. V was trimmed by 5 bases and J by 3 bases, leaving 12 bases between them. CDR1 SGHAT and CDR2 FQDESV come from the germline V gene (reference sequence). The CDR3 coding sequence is TGTGCCAGCAGCGCGCGGGGCCGAACAGATACGCAGTATTTT. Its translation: CASSARGRTDTQYF.

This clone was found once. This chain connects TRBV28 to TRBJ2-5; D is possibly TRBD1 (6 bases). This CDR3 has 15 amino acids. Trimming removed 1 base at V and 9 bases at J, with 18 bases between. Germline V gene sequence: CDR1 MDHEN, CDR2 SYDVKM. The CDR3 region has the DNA TGTGCCAGCAGTTTATCCCTTCTACGGAAGGGGGCCCAGTACTTC. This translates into CASSLSLLRKGAQYF.

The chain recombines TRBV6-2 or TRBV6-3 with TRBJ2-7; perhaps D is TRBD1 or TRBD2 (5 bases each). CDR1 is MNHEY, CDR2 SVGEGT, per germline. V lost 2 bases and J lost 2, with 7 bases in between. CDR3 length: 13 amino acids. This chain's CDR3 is CASSYRGPYEQYF. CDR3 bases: TGTGCCAGCAGTTACCGGGGCCCCTACGAGCAGTACTTC.

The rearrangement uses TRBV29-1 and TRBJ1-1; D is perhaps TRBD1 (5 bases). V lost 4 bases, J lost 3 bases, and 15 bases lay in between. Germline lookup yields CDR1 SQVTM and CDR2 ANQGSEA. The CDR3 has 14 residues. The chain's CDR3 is CSVVTGTGYTEAFF. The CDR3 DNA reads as TGCAGCGTTGTCACCGGGACGGGGTACACTGAAGCTTTCTTT. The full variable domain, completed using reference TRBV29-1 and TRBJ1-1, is SAVISQKPSRDICQRGTSLTIQCQVDSQVTMMFWYRQQPGQSLTLIATANQGSEATYESGFVIDKFPISRPNLTFSTLTVSNMSPEDSSIYLCSVVTGTGYTEAFFGQGTRLTVV.

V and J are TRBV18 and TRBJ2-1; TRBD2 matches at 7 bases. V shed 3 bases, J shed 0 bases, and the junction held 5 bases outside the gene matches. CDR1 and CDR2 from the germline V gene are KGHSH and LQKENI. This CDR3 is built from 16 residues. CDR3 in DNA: TGTGCCAGCTCACCCCCCGGGGGGAGCTCCTACAATGAGCAGTTCTTC. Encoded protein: CASSPPGGSSYNEQFF.

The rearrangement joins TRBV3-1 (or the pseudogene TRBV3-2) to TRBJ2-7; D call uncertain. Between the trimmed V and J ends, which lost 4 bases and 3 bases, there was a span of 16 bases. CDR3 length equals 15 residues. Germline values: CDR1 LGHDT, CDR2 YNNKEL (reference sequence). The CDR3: CASSPLGSSIYEQYF. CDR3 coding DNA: TGTGCCAGCAGCCCCCTTGGATCGTCGATCTACGAGCAGTACTTC.

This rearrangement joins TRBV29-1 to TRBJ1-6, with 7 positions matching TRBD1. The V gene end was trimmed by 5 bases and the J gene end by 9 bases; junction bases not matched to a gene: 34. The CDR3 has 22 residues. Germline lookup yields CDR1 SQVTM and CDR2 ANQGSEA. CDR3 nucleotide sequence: TGCAGCGTTTTAGGTATAATAACACCTTTTAAAATCCCGACAGGGCACACTTCACCCCTCCACTTT. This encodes CSVLGIITPFKIPTGHTSPLHF.

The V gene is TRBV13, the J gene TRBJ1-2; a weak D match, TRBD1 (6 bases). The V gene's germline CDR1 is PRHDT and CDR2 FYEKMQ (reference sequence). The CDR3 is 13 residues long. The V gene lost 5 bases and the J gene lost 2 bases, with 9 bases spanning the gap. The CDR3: CASSQGQNYGYTF. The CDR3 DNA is TGTGCCAGCAGCCAAGGACAGAACTATGGCTACACCTTC.

Here the CDR3 DNA reads TGTGCCAGCAGTGCCCCAGGGCGGGGGAACCAAGAGACCCAGTACTTC. Translation: CASSAPGRGNQETQYF. This chain joins TRBV6-1 and TRBJ2-5; TRBD2 matches 7 bases. In germline, CDR1 is MNHNS, CDR2 SASEGT. The CDR3 length is 16 residues. Trimming at V came to 4 bases and at J to 0 bases, leaving 8 bases not matched to a gene.